A selection of T cell receptor beta chains follows, all from one sample in a study of CD8+ T cells in alopecia areata. Data came from immunoSEQ multiplex PCR; TCRdb stores just in-frame clones and leaves some out. The sample holds under 350,000 clones, about three fifths seen once. Material: CD4+ T cells sorted from blood, obtained at week 24, from a patient treated with tofacitinib. These receptors were obtained from a human donor with alopecia areata. CDR3s include the opening cysteine and the closing phenylalanine or tryptophan. D genes are given only for firm matches. Expanded clones get a size class; other rows say once, few or many, or leave the size out.

-	TRBV7-2	TRBJ2-1	TRBD2	CASSLGRGGNNEQFF
-	TRBV11-2	TRBJ2-7	TRBD2	CASRRLAGAYEQYF
-	TRBV14	TRBJ1-1	-	CASSQVSFRVGHENTEAFF
-	TRBV2	TRBJ2-4	-	CASSDIAGGGNIQYF
once	TRBV18	TRBJ1-6	-	CASSPGRANSPLHF
few	TRBV19	TRBJ2-6	-	CASSSGHKISGANVLTF
-	TRBV2	TRBJ2-2	TRBD1	CASSLDRGRGTGELFF
-	TRBV7-2	TRBJ2-3	-	CASSLKYGGSTDTQYF
-	TRBV5-6	TRBJ1-1	-	CASSLVGGLNTEAFF
-	TRBV5-1	TRBJ2-7	TRBD1	CASSLGRQGYEQYF
-	TRBV7-2	TRBJ2-1	-	CASGSLFGIYNEQFF
-	TRBV30	TRBJ2-7	TRBD1	CAWADRGPYYEQYF
-	TRBV5-1	TRBJ2-1	-	CASSNRVPLGNEQFF
-	TRBV19	TRBJ2-5	-	CASSAQSQETQYF
few	TRBV11-2	TRBJ2-1	-	CASSLNPSANEQFF
-	TRBV28	TRBJ1-1	-	CASSFSSVEAFF
few	TRBV6-5	TRBJ2-7	-	CASSYSVLVEQYF
once	TRBV12-5	TRBJ1-2	-	CASGFTRQRGYTF
-	TRBV28	TRBJ2-7	-	CASRFQGNEQYF
-	TRBV7-9	TRBJ1-2	TRBD1	CASSYKDRGSGYTF
-	TRBV25-1	TRBJ2-7	TRBD2	CASSEIAGGGSSYEQYF
-	TRBV29-1	TRBJ1-3	-	CSVVLLSGNTIYF
-	TRBV9	TRBJ2-7	TRBD2	CASSPRLAGGSYEQYF
few	TRBV19	TRBJ2-3	-	CASSIPQARDTQYF
-	TRBV2	TRBJ2-1	TRBD1	CASSTGTGGYNEQFF
-	TRBV30	TRBJ1-2	-	CAWSIRRQLNYGYTF
-	TRBV5-1	TRBJ1-1	-	CASSLAELNTEAFF
-	TRBV5-1	TRBJ1-1	TRBD1	CASSPRDRGTEAFF